The 32 T cell receptor beta chains given below trace back to one sample, sequenced in a study of CD8 T cells in ankylosing spondylitis. TCRdb re-called the 5' RACE reads with MiXCR, one entry per CDR3 protein. The data show 200,000 or so distinct CDR3 sequences, 10% to 15% seen once. Specimen: blood, either unsorted or a sorted T cell fraction (not recorded which). Source of these receptors: a female donor with ankylosing spondylitis or in good health (not recorded which).

The genes are TRBV4-3 and TRBJ2-5; D is ambiguous. The CDR3 contains 14 residues. Trimming stripped 1 base from V and 1 base from J, with 7 bases between. Germline values: CDR1 LGHNA, CDR2 YSLEER. This chain's CDR3 is CASSQVGSQETQYF. The DNA of the CDR3 is TGCGCCAGCAGCCAAGTAGGCAGCCAAGAGACCCAGTACTTC.

This clonotype has at least ten counts. This rearrangement joins TRBV5-1 to TRBJ2-2; tentative D call: TRBD1 (6 bases). V dropped 7 bases and J dropped 1 base, with 11 bases sitting between them. The germline V gene has CDR1 SGHRS and CDR2 YFSETQ. There are 14 residues in the CDR3. The CDR3 DNA sequence: TGCGCCAGCTCAGGGGAGTGGAACACCGGGGAGCTGTTTTTT. Translated, it gives CASSGEWNTGELFF.

This clonotype was counted only a few times. The CDR3 here is CASSSTPGQGDEQFF. In nucleotides, the CDR3 is TGTGCCAGCAGCTCCACACCGGGACAGGGGGATGAGCAGTTCTTC. This chain connects TRBV7-2 to TRBJ2-1; TRBD1 aligns across 11 bases. V shed 4 bases and J 8 bases; nucleotides not matched to a gene: 7. The CDR3 length is 15 residues. Germline V lookup: CDR1 SGHTA, CDR2 FQGNSA.

The table lists this clonotype with many counts. The J gene is TRBJ2-6, the V gene TRBV7-9; D remains unclear. Germline V gene sequence: CDR1 SEHNR, CDR2 FQNEAQ (reference sequence). The CDR3 runs to 16 residues. Trimming left V 5 bases short and J 3 bases short, with 14 bases between. In DNA, the CDR3 is TGTGCCAGCAGCCAGTTTTTTGGGGTTGGGGCCAACGTCCTGACTTTC. Translation gives CASSQFFGVGANVLTF.

This clonotype was detected ten times or more. The V and J genes are TRBV11-2 and TRBJ2-3; 8 nucleotides line up with TRBD2. The V gene end was trimmed by 0 bases and the J gene end by 4 bases; junction bases not matched to a gene: 6. From germline, CDR1 is SGHAT and CDR2 FQNNGV. CDR3 length equals 16 residues. This CDR3 is CASSLDTGGGPDTQYF. CDR3 nucleotide sequence: TGTGCCAGCAGCTTAGATACGGGGGGGGGCCCAGATACGCAGTATTTT.

This clonotype showed up many times. This chain links TRBV5-1 with TRBJ2-3; D not certain. CDR1 is SGHRS and CDR2 is YFSETQ in the germline V gene. This CDR3 region has 11 residues. Trimming pared 2 bases from V and 7 bases from J, leaving 5 bases between. The CDR3 spells CASSFGNTQYF. The CDR3 DNA follows: TGCGCCAGCAGCTTCGGAAATACGCAGTATTTT.

Note on this clonotype: A much larger clone differs from this one at a single base, so this may be a read error. This chain connects TRBV29-1 to TRBJ2-2; 7 nucleotides line up with TRBD1. Germline trimming cut 6 bases from V and 5 bases from J; bases unmatched to any gene: 9. This CDR3 has 14 residues. Germline lookup yields CDR1 SQVTM and CDR2 ANQGSEA. The CDR3 sequence is CSVDSEGATGELFF. Here the CDR3 DNA reads TGCAGCGTAGACTCCGAGGGGGCTACCGGGGAGCTGTTTTTT.

This clonotype was counted ten times or more. The rearrangement links TRBV19 to TRBJ1-6; a weak D match, TRBD1 (6 bases). Trimming stripped 8 bases from V and 10 bases from J, with 18 bases between. Germline CDR1 is LNHDA and CDR2 is SQIVND (reference sequence). The CDR3 runs 14 residues. The CDR3 bases are TGTGCCAGTCGAGAAACAGGGATCTCCTCACCCCTCCACTTT. As protein: CASRETGISSPLHF.

This clonotype has at least ten counts. The chain's CDR3 is CASSEDWPDTQYF. In DNA form, the CDR3 reads TGCGCCAGCAGCGAAGATTGGCCAGATACGCAGTATTTT. The chain links TRBV5-1 to TRBJ2-3, with D uncertain. CDR3 length: 13 residues. Germline CDR1 and CDR2: SGHRS and YFSETQ. V was shortened by 4 bases and J by 4 bases, with 10 bases between the two germline ends.

There are many counts of this clonotype. The V call is TRBV4-2, the J call TRBJ2-7, with TRBD1 as a possible D gene (5 bases). This CDR3 has 14 residues. Trimming shortened V by 0 bases and J by 5 bases, and 11 bases separated the two germline ends. Germline CDR1 LGHNA, CDR2 YNFKEQ. The CDR3 nucleotides read TGTGCCAGCAGCCAAGACCAGGGTTTGAACGAGCAGTACTTC. This encodes CASSQDQGLNEQYF.

A few counts support this clonotype. This sequence joins TRBV23-1 and TRBJ2-1, with D perhaps matching TRBD2 (5 bases). TRBV23-1 has ORF status, its function being uncertain. The V gene lost 4 bases and the J gene lost 0 bases, with 10 bases spanning the gap. This CDR3 contains 15 residues. CDR3 coding DNA: TGCGCCAGCAGTCGAGGGAGATTCTCCTACAATGAGCAGTTCTTC. Translated: CASSRGRFSYNEQFF.

This clonotype has at least ten counts. This chain links TRBV11-3 with TRBJ2-7, with unresolved D. The germline CDR1 and CDR2 sequences are SGHNT and YENEEA. The CDR3 loop spans 15 amino acids. V lost 5 bases to trimming and J lost 0 bases, with 14 bases between them. The CDR3: CASSPRPTSSYEQYF. In nucleotides, the CDR3 is TGTGCCAGCAGCCCCCGTCCTACAAGCTCCTACGAGCAGTACTTC.

This clonotype has more than one count but fewer than ten. The rearrangement links TRBV27 to TRBJ2-7; D not certain. Trimming removed 8 bases from V and 2 bases from J, with 16 bases in between. CDR1 and CDR2 from the germline V gene are MNHEY and SMNVEV (reference sequence). The length of the CDR3 is 14 residues. CDR3 residues: CASGAVLDAYEQYF. In nucleotides, the CDR3 is TGTGCCAGCGGCGCCGTGTTGGATGCCTACGAGCAGTACTTC.

Ten or more counts support this clonotype. CDR3 nucleotides: TGTGCCAGCACCGGACTAGCGGGCGCTGACAGCTCCTACGAGCAGTACTTC. This sequence encodes CASTGLAGADSSYEQYF. This chain connects TRBV28 to TRBJ2-7, with TRBD2 identical over 11 bases. The germline CDR1 and CDR2 sequences are MDHEN and SYDVKM. V lost 7 bases to trimming and J lost 0 bases; unmatched junction nucleotides: 11. CDR3 size: 17 residues.

This clonotype was counted at least ten times. An end of the junction does not agree with germline; a read error may underlie this. V is TRBV25-1 and J is TRBJ2-1, with 9 bases identical to TRBD1. The CDR3 length is 14 residues. In germline, CDR1 is MGHDK, CDR2 SYGVNS. The CDR3 is CASSGTGSSNEQFF. The CDR3 DNA follows: TGTGCCAGCAGCGGGACAGGGTCCTCCAATGAGCAGTTCTTC.

Points on this clonotype: This clone may be a read error of a much larger clone one base away. The chain carries TRBV30 and TRBJ2-1, with D perhaps matching TRBD2 (6 bases). This CDR3 is built from 15 residues. Germline V gives CDR1 GTSNPN, CDR2 SVGIG (reference sequence). Trimming took off 3 bases at V and 5 bases at J, with 17 bases between the two ends. In DNA form, the CDR3 reads TGTGCCTGGAGGGACTACAAGGGCCCTGACAATGAGCAGTTCTTC. Residues: CAWRDYKGPDNEQFF.

In this sample, this clonotype turned up many times. The V and J genes are TRBV28 and TRBJ2-5, with TRBD2 matching over 10 bases. The CDR3 runs 14 residues. Germline-derived CDR1 and CDR2 are MDHEN and SYDVKM. V trimming: 5 bases; J trimming: 6 bases; junction bases outside the gene matches: 6. CDR3 DNA sequence: TGTGCCAGCAGTATTATAGCGGGAGGAAAGACCCAGTACTTC. It translates to CASSIIAGGKTQYF.

This clonotype was detected ten times or more. The chain carries TRBV10-3 and TRBJ1-1, with TRBD1 matching over 10 bases. The J segment lost 3 bases and the V segment lost 6 bases, leaving 4 bases of the junction unmatched. The CDR3 consists of 14 residues. From germline, CDR1 is ENHRY and CDR2 SYGVKD. CDR3 bases: TGTGCCATCAGCCGGACAGGGGGTGACACTGAAGCTTTCTTT. Residues: CAISRTGGDTEAFF.

The genes are TRBV5-1 and TRBJ2-1; D gene uncertain. V was pared by 0 bases and J by 4 bases, with 8 bases between. Germline CDR1 reads SGHRS; CDR2 reads YFSETQ. This CDR3 is 14 amino acids long. This CDR3 is CASSLAAGYNEQFF. The CDR3 bases are TGCGCCAGCAGCTTGGCCGCTGGATACAATGAGCAGTTCTTC.

This clonotype has only a few counts. The J gene is TRBJ1-1, the V gene TRBV19; no clear D gene. Germline CDR1 reads LNHDA; CDR2 reads SQIVND (reference sequence). The CDR3 consists of 14 residues. Between the trimmed V and J ends, which lost 3 bases and 3 bases, there was a span of 11 bases. CDR3 residues: CASSIYWRDTEAFF. CDR3 sequence (DNA): TGTGCCAGTAGTATCTATTGGCGGGACACTGAAGCTTTCTTT.

This clonotype has a handful of counts. The chain combines TRBV20-1 with TRBJ2-2, with D perhaps assigned TRBD1 or TRBD2 (5 bases each). Germline V gene data show CDR1 as DFQATT and CDR2 as SNEGSKA (reference sequence). The V and J ends lost 3 bases and 5 bases respectively, with 19 bases between them. This CDR3 is 16 amino acids long. CDR3 coding DNA: TGCAGTGCTAGGAGCGTCCCCGGGGCGGGTACCGGGGAGCTGTTTTTT. This gives the protein CSARSVPGAGTGELFF.

This clonotype was observed a few times. Since a far larger clone is one base different, this is likely a read error. This chain links TRBV5-6 with TRBJ2-7; D gene uncertain. The CDR3 is 11 residues long. From germline, CDR1 is SGHDT and CDR2 YYEEEE. The CDR3 DNA is TGTGCCGGCAGTACTGGTTACGAGCAGTACTTC. It encodes CAGSTGYEQYF.

This clonotype occurred many times. The rearrangement joins TRBV5-1 to TRBJ2-3, with 7 bases matching TRBD1. Germline V lookup: CDR1 SGHRS, CDR2 YFSETQ. V gave up 4 bases and J gave up 0 bases; unmatched junction bases: 5. The CDR3 is 15 residues long. CDR3 in amino acids: CASSAVDRSTDTQYF. CDR3 DNA sequence: TGCGCCAGCAGCGCAGTGGACAGGAGCACAGATACGCAGTATTTT.

V and J are TRBV12-3 or TRBV12-4 and TRBJ1-5, with 7 bases matching TRBD1. The CDR3 runs 15 residues. The junction had 11 bases not matched to a gene; V was cut back by 6 bases and J by 6 bases. CDR3 region: CASSPGQAPGQPQHF. The CDR3 bases are TGTGCCAGCAGCCCTGGACAGGCGCCCGGTCAGCCCCAGCATTTT.

The chain combines TRBV19 with TRBJ1-2; a weak D match, TRBD1 (5 bases). Between the trimmed V and J ends, which lost 6 bases and 8 bases, there was a span of 10 bases. CDR1 is LNHDA, CDR2 SQIVND, per germline (reference sequence). The CDR3 has 11 residues. CDR3 region: CASRGPIGYTF. The CDR3, as DNA: TGTGCCAGTAGGGGGCCTATCGGCTACACCTTC.

V is TRBV19 and J is TRBJ2-3, with 10 bases aligning to TRBD1. The CDR3 contains 16 residues. Germline V gives CDR1 LNHDA, CDR2 SQIVND (reference sequence). With 3 bases clipped from V and 6 bases from J, the junction kept 9 bases outside the gene matches. CDR3 protein: CASSIFRQGARDTQYF. CDR3 sequence (DNA): TGTGCCAGTAGTATCTTTCGACAGGGGGCGAGGGATACGCAGTATTTT.

This clonotype occurred many times. One junction end disagrees with the germline gene, perhaps due to a read error. This sequence joins TRBV29-1 and TRBJ2-7; 7 bases align to TRBD1. The CDR3 loop spans 14 amino acids. Germline CDR1 SQVTM, CDR2 ANQGSEA. Written as DNA, the CDR3 is TGCAGCGTTACAGGGGAGAGCGTGATGGGCGAGCGGTACTTC. Protein: CSVTGESVMGERYF.

This clonotype appeared a few times. The rearrangement joins TRBV5-1 to TRBJ2-7; 7 positions match TRBD1. This CDR3 spans 15 amino acids. Germline CDR1 and CDR2: SGHRS and YFSETQ. Trimming removed 5 bases from V and 1 base from J; junction bases left unmatched: 9. The CDR3, as DNA: TGCGCCAGCAGTATGGGCGGACAGGCGTCCTACGAGCAGTACTTC. This gives the protein CASSMGGQASYEQYF.

This clonotype was seen ten or more times. The chain has TRBV10-3 and TRBJ1-2; D ambiguous. The CDR3 is 13 amino acids. Germline CDR1 ENHRY, CDR2 SYGVKD. Trimming removed 7 bases at V and 3 bases at J, with 12 bases between. The chain's CDR3 is CAIKYNRDYGYTF. The DNA of the CDR3 is TGTGCCATCAAATATAACAGAGACTATGGCTACACCTTC.

The chain couples TRBV20-1 to TRBJ2-2, with a weak D call TRBD2 (6 bases). Germline CDR1 reads DFQATT; CDR2 reads SNEGSKA (reference sequence). CDR3 length: 18 residues. With 3 bases removed from V and 5 bases from J, the gap between germline ends came to 25 bases. CDR3 loop: CSASNGSGGSWETGELFF. The CDR3 bases are TGCAGTGCTAGCAACGGGAGCGGAGGTTCCTGGGAGACCGGGGAGCTGTTTTTT.

The V call is TRBV7-9, the J call TRBJ1-1; 9 bases are shared with TRBD1. The CDR3 loop spans 15 amino acids. CDR1 SEHNR and CDR2 FQNEAQ come from the germline V gene (reference sequence). V was clipped by 5 bases and J by 2 bases; unmatched bases: 6. The CDR3: CASSAEGQGNTEAFF. As DNA, the CDR3 is TGTGCCAGCAGCGCAGAGGGACAGGGAAACACTGAAGCTTTCTTT.

This rearrangement joins TRBV4-1 to TRBJ2-6; D is ambiguous. This CDR3 region has 16 residues. The V gene lost 0 bases and the J gene lost 2 bases, with 8 bases spanning the gap. CDR1 is MGHRA and CDR2 is YSYEKL in the germline V gene. Written as DNA, the CDR3 is TGCGCCAGCAGCCAAGATGGCGAGACTGGGGCCAACGTCCTGACTTTC. Its translation is CASSQDGETGANVLTF.